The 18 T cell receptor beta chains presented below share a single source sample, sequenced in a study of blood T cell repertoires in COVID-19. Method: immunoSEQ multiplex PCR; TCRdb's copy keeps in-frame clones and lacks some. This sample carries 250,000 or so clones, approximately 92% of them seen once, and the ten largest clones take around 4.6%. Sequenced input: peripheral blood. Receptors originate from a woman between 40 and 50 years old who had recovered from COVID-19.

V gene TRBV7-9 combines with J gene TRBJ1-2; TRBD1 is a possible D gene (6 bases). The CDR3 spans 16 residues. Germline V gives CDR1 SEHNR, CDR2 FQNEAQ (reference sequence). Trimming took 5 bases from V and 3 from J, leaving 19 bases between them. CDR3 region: CASSQNTGLRDYGYTF. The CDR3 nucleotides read TGTGCCAGCAGCCAAAATACAGGGTTGAGGGACTATGGCTACACCTTC.

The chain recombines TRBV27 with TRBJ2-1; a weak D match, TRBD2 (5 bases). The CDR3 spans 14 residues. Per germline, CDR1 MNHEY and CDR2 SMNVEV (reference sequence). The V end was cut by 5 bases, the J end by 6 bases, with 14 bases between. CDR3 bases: TGTGCCAGCAGTATCCTGGGAGACCCCAATGAGCAGTTCTTC. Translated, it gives CASSILGDPNEQFF.

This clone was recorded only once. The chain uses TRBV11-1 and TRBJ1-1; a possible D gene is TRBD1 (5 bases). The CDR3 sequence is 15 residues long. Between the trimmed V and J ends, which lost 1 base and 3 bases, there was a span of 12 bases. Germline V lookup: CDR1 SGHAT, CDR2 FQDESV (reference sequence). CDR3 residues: CASSLGGAADTEAFF. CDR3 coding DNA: TGTGCCAGCAGCTTAGGCGGGGCGGCCGACACTGAAGCTTTCTTT. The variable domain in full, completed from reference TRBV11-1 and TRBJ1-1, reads EAEVAQSPRYKITEKSQAVAFWCDPISGHATLYWYRQILGQGPELLVQFQDESVVDDSQLPKDRFSAERLKGVDSTLKIQPAELGDSAMYLCASSLGGAADTEAFFGQGTRLTVV.

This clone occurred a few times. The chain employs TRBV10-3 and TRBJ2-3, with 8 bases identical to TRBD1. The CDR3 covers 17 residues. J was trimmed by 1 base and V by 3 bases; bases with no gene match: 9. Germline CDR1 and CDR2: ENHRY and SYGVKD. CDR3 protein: CAISEKTGVMGTDTQYF. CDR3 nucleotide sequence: TGTGCCATCAGTGAAAAGACAGGGGTTATGGGCACAGATACGCAGTATTTT.

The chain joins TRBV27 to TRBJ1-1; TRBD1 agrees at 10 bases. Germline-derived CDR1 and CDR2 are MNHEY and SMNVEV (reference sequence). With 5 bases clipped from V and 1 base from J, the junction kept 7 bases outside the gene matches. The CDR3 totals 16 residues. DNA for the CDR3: TGTGCCAGCAGTCAGGGACAGGGGAGGTGGAACACTGAAGCTTTCTTT. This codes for CASSQGQGRWNTEAFF.

The CDR3 reads CASSPTLASGDQETQYF. In nucleotides, the CDR3 is TGTGCCAGCAGCCCAACTCTGGCTAGCGGGGATCAAGAGACCCAGTACTTC. The chain combines TRBV4-2 with TRBJ2-5; TRBD2 matches 9 bases. J gave up 2 bases and V 4 bases, and 11 bases lay outside the gene matches. The CDR3 consists of 17 residues. Germline V gene lookup returns CDR1 LGHNA and CDR2 YNFKEQ.

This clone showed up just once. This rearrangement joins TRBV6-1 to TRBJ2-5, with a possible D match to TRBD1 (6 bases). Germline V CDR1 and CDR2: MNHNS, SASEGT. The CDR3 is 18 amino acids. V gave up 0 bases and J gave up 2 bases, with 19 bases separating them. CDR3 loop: CASSEAEFLLGGQETQYF. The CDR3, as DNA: TGTGCCAGCAGTGAAGCCGAATTCCTCCTAGGGGGTCAAGAGACCCAGTACTTC.

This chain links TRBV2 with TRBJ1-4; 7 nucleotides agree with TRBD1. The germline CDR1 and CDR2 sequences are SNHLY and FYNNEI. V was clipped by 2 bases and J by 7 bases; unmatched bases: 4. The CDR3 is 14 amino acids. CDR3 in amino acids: CASSESGGGEKLFF. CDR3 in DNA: TGTGCCAGCAGTGAATCAGGGGGTGGTGAAAAACTGTTTTTT.

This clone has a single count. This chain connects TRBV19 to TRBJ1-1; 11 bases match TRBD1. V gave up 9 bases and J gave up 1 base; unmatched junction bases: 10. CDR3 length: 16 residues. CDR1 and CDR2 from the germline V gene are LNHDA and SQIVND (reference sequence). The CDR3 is CASVGQGAFGNTEAFF. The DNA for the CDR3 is TGTGCCAGCGTTGGACAGGGGGCTTTTGGGAACACTGAAGCTTTCTTT.

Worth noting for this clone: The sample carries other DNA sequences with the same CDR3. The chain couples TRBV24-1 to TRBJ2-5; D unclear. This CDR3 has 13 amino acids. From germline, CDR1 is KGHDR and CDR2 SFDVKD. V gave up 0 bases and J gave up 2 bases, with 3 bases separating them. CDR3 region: CATSDLYQETQYF. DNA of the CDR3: TGTGCCACCAGTGATTTGTATCAAGAGACCCAGTACTTC.

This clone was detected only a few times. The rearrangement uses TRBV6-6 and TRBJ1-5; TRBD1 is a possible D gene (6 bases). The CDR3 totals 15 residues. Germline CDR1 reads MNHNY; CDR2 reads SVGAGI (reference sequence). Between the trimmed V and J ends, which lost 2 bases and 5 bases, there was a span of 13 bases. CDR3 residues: CASSYGQSMDQPQHF. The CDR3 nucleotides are TGTGCCAGCAGTTACGGACAGAGCATGGATCAGCCCCAGCATTTT.

CDR3 protein: CAITPDWRDTQYF. CDR3 bases: TGTGCCATCACCCCGGACTGGAGAGATACGCAGTATTTT. The chain recombines TRBV10-3 with TRBJ2-3; perhaps TRBD2 as D (5 bases). The CDR3 contains 13 residues. CDR1 is ENHRY and CDR2 is SYGVKD in the germline V gene. Deletions cut 7 bases from V and 5 bases from J, with 13 bases between.

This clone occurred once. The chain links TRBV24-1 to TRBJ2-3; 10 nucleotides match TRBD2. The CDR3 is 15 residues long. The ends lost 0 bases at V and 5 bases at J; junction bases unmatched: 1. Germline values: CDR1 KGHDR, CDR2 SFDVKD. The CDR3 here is CATSDLGTSVDTQYF. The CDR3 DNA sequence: TGTGCCACCAGTGATTTGGGGACTAGCGTAGATACGCAGTATTTT.

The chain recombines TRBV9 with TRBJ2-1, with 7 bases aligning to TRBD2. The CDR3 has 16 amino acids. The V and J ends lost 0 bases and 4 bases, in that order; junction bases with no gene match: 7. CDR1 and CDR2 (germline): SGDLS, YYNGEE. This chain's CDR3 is CASSVAGGSSYNEQFF. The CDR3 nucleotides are TGTGCCAGCAGCGTAGCGGGGGGTTCGTCGTACAATGAGCAGTTCTTC.

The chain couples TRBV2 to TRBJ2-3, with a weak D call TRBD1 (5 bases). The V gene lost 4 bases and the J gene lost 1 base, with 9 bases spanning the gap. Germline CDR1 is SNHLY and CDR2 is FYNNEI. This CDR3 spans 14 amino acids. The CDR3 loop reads CASSVQGGTDTQYF. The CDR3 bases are TGTGCCAGCAGTGTTCAGGGTGGCACAGATACGCAGTATTTT.

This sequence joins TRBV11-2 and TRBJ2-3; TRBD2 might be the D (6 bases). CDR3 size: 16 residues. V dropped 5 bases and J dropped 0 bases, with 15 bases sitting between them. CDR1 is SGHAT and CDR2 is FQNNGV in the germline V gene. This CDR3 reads CASSVGTPRSTDTQYF. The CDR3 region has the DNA TGTGCCAGCAGCGTAGGGACTCCAAGGAGCACAGATACGCAGTATTTT.

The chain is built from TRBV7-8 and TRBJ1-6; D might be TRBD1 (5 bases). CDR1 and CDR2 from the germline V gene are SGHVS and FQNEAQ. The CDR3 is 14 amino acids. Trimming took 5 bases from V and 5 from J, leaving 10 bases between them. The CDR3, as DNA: TGTGCCAGCAGCCCCCTCAGGGATAATTCACCCCTCCACTTT. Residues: CASSPLRDNSPLHF.

CDR3 coding DNA: TGTGCCAGCAGTTATTGGGGACAAGGGGACAACATTCAGTACTTC. It specifies CASSYWGQGDNIQYF. The chain uses TRBV6-5 and TRBJ2-4, with a weak D call TRBD1 (6 bases). V was cut by 3 bases and J by 7 bases, with 16 bases left in between. This CDR3 is 15 amino acids long. Germline V gene lookup returns CDR1 MNHEY and CDR2 SVGAGI.